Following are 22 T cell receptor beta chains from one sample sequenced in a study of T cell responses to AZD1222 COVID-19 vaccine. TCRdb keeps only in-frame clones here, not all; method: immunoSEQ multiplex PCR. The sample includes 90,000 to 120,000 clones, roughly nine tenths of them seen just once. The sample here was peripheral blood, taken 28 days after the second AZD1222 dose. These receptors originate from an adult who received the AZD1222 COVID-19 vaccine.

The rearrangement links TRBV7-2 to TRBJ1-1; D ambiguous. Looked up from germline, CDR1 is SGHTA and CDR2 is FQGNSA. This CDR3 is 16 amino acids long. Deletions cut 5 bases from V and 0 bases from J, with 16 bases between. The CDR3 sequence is CASSPSPHSVNTEAFF. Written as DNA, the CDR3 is TGTGCCAGCAGCCCCTCACCGCATTCAGTGAACACTGAAGCTTTCTTT.

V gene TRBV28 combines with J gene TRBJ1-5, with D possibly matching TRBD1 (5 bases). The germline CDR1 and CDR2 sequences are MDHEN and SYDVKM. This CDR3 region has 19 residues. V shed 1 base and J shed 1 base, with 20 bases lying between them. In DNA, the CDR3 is TGTGCCAGCAGTTTATCTGCCAGGTTCGGGGCTGAAAGCAATCAGCCCCAGCATTTT. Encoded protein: CASSLSARFGAESNQPQHF.

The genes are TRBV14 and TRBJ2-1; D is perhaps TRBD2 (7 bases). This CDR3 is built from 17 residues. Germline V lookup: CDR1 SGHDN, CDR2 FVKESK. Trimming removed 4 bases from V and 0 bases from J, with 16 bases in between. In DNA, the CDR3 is TGTGCCAGCAGCCGGCCGGCGGGGGCTCTCTCCTACAATGAGCAGTTCTTC. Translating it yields CASSRPAGALSYNEQFF.

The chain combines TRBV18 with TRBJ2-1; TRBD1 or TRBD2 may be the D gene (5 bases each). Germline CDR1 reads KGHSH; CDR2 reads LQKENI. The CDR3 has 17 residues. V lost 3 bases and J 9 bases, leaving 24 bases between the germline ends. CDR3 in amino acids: CASSPQGRAGIESEQFF. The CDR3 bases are TGTGCCAGCTCACCCCAAGGCAGGGCCGGGATCGAATCTGAGCAGTTCTTC.

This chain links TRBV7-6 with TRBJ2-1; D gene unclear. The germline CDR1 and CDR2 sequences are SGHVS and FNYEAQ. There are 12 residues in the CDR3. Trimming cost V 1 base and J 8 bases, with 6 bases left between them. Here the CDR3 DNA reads TGTGCCAGCAGCTTAGAGGGATATGAGCAGTTCTTC. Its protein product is CASSLEGYEQFF. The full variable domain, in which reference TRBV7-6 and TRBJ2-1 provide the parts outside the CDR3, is GAGVSQSPRYKVTKRGQDVALRCDPISGHVSLYWYRQALGQGPEFLTYFNYEAQQDKSGLPNDRFSAERPEGSISTLTIQRTEQRDSAMYRCASSLEGYEQFFGPGTRLTVL.

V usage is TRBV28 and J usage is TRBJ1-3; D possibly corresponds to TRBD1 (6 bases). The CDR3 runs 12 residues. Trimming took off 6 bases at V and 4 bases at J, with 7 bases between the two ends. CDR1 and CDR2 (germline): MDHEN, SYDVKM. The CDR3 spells CASSTGGNTIYF. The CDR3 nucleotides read TGTGCCAGCAGCACAGGGGGAAACACCATATATTTT.

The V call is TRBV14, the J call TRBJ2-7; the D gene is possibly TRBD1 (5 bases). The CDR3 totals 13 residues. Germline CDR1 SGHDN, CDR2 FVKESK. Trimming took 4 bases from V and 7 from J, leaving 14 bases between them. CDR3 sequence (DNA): TGTGCCAGCAGCCTAAGGCAGGGTTGGGAGCAGTACTTC. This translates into CASSLRQGWEQYF.

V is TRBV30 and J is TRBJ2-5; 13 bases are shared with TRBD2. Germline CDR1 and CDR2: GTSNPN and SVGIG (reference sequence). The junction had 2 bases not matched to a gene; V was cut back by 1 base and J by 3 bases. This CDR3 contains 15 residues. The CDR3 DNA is TGTGCCTGGAGTGAGGGACTAGCGGGGAAAGAGACCCAGTACTTC. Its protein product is CAWSEGLAGKETQYF.

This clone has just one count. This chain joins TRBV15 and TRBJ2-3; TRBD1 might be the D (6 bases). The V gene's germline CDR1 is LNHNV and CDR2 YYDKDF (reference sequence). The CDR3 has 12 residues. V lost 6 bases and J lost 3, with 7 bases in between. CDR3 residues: CATRQGTDTQYF. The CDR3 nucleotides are TGTGCCACCAGACAGGGAACAGATACGCAGTATTTT.

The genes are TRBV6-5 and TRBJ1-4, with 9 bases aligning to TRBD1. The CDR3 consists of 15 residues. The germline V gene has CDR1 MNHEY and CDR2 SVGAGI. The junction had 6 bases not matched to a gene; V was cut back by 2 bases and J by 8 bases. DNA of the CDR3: TGTGCCAGCAGTTACGCGGGACAGGGAGGGGAAAAACTGTTTTTT. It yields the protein CASSYAGQGGEKLFF.

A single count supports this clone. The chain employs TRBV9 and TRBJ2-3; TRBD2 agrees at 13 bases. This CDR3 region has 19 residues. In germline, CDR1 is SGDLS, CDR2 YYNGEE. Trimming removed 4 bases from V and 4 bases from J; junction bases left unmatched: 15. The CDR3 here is CASSFPGLAGTGPADTQYF. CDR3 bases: TGTGCCAGCAGCTTCCCGGGACTAGCGGGGACCGGTCCGGCAGATACGCAGTATTTT.

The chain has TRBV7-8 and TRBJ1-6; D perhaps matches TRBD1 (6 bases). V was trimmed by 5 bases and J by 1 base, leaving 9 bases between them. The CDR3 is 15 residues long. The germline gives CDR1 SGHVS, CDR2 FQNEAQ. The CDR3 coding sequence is TGTGCCAGCAGCCCCCAGGGGTCCTATAATTCACCCCTCCACTTT. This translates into CASSPQGSYNSPLHF.

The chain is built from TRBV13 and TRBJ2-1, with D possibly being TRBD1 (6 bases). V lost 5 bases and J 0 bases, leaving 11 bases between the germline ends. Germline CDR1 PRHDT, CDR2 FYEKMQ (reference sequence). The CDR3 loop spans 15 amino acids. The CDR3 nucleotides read TGTGCCAGCAGCACAACAGGGCCCTCCTACAATGAGCAGTTCTTC. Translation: CASSTTGPSYNEQFF. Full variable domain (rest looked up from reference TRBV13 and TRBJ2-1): AAGVIQSPRHLIKEKRETATLKCYPIPRHDTVYWYQQGPGQDPQFLISFYEKMQSDKGSIPDRFSAQQFSDYHSELNMSSLELGDSALYFCASSTTGPSYNEQFFGPGTRLTVL.

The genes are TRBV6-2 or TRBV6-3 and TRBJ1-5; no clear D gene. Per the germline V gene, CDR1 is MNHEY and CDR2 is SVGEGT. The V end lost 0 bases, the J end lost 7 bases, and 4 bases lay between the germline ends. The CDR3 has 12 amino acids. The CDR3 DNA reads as TGTGCCAGCAGTTACTCCCCGCAGCCCCAGCATTTT. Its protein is CASSYSPQPQHF.

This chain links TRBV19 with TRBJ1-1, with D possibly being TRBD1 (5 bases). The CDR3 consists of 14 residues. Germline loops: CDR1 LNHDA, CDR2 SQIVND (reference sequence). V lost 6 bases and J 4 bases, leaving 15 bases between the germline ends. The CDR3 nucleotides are TGTGCCAGTAGCAAGCAGGGCCTTGGCACTGAAGCTTTCTTT. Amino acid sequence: CASSKQGLGTEAFF.

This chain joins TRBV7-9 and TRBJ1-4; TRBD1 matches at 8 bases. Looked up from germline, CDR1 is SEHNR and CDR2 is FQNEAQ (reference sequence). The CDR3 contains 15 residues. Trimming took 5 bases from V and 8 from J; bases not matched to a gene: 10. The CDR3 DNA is TGTGCCAGCAGCGACCTCCGGACAGGGCGGGAAAAACTGTTTTTT. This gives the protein CASSDLRTGREKLFF.

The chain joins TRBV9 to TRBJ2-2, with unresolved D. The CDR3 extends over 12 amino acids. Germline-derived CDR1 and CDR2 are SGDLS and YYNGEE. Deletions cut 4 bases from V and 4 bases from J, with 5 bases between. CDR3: CASSPFTGELFF. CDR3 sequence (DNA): TGTGCCAGCAGCCCATTCACCGGGGAGCTGTTTTTT.

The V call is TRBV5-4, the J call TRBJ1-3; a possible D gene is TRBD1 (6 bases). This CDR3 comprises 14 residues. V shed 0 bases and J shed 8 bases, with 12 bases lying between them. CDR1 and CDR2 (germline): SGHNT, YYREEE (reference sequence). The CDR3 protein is CASSLEGRGDTIYF. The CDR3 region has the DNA TGTGCCAGCAGCTTGGAGGGGAGGGGGGACACCATATATTTT.

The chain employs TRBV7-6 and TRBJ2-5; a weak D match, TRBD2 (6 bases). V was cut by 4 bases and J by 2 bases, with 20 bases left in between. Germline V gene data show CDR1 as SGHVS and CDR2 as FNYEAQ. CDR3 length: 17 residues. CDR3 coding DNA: TGTGCCAGCAGCTCCCCGGGACTTCCGATGATACAAGAGACCCAGTACTTC. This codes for CASSSPGLPMIQETQYF.

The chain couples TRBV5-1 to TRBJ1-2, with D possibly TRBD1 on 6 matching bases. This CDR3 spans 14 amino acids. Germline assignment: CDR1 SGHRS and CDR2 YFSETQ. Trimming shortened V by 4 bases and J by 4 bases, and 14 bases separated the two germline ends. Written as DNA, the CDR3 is TGCGCCAGCAGCCTGGACAGACCTTCCTATGGCTACACCTTC. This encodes CASSLDRPSYGYTF. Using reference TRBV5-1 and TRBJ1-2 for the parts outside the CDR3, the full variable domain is KAGVTQTPRYLIKTRGQQVTLSCSPISGHRSVSWYQQTPGQGLQFLFEYFSETQRNKGNFPGRFSGRQFSNSRSEMNVSTLELGDSALYLCASSLDRPSYGYTFGSGTRLTVV.

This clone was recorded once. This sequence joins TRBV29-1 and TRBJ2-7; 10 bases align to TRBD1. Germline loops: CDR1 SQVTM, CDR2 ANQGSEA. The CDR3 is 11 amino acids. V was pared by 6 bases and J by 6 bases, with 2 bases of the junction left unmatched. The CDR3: CSVGDRGEQYF. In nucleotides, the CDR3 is TGCAGCGTGGGGGACAGGGGCGAGCAGTACTTC.

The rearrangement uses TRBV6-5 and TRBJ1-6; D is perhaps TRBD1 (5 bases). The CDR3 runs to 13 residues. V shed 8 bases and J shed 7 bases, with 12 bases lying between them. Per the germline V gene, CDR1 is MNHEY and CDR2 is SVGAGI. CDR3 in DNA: TGTGCCAGCCTACGGGACGGAAATTCACCCCTCCACTTT. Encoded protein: CASLRDGNSPLHF.